Listed here are 4 T cell receptor beta chains from one sample, sequenced in a study of identifying expanded T cells in peripheral blood. Produced via immunoSEQ multiplex PCR; TCRdb's table is partial and in-frame only. The sample has about 91,000 clones; approximately 91% are singletons. The sample comprised blood. These receptors came from a person aged 18 to 69 in good health.

The chain carries TRBV2 and TRBJ2-5; TRBD1 matches 10 bases. This CDR3 comprises 16 residues. CDR1 and CDR2 from the germline V gene are SNHLY and FYNNEI. V gave up 0 bases and J gave up 5 bases; unmatched junction bases: 6. CDR3: CASSEAVTGGRETQYF. The CDR3 region has the DNA TGTGCCAGCAGTGAAGCGGTGACAGGGGGCCGGGAGACCCAGTACTTC. Combining the CDR3 with reference TRBV2 and TRBJ2-5 gives the whole variable domain EPEVTQTPSHQVTQMGQEVILRCVPISNHLYFYWYRQILGQKVEFLVSFYNNEISEKSEIFDDQFSVERPDGSNFTLKIRSTKLEDSAMYFCASSEAVTGGRETQYFGPGTRLLVL.

The chain is built from TRBV9 and TRBJ1-1; D not resolved. Trimming cost V 0 bases and J 0 bases, with 6 bases left between them. Germline V gene sequence: CDR1 SGDLS, CDR2 YYNGEE. This CDR3 contains 14 residues. The CDR3 region has the DNA TGTGCCAGCAGCGTAGATATTATGAACACTGAAGCTTTCTTT. Its translation is CASSVDIMNTEAFF.

J is TRBJ2-3 and V is TRBV5-1; TRBD2 matches 14 bases. The germline V gene encodes CDR1 SGHRS and CDR2 YFSETQ. Trimming removed 3 bases from V and 5 bases from J; junction bases left unmatched: 5. CDR3 length: 16 amino acids. Here the CDR3 reads CASSWTSGGRGDTQYF. As DNA, the CDR3 is TGCGCCAGCAGCTGGACTAGCGGGGGGCGAGGAGATACGCAGTATTTT.

J is TRBJ2-7 and V is TRBV9, with D maybe TRBD1 (5 bases). The V end lost 0 bases, the J end lost 2 bases, and 12 bases lay between the germline ends. Germline V gene data show CDR1 as SGDLS and CDR2 as YYNGEE. The length of the CDR3 is 15 residues. As DNA, the CDR3 is TGTGCCAGCAGCGTAGAGCCGACAGTGACCTACGAGCAGTACTTC. It encodes CASSVEPTVTYEQYF.